This TCR beta chain originates from a study of T-cell reconstitution after alpha-beta-depleted transplantation in children. Study-level results: Surviving recipient T cells and thymic progenitors underlay high day-60 TCRbeta diversity in some patients. Reportedly, only several hundred clones from non-depleted graft cells drove alpha-beta T-cell counts at about two months. Once a year had passed after transplant, T-cell counts and diversity came mostly from newly produced T cells.

This CDR3 has 15 amino acids. V lost 3 bases to trimming and J lost 3 bases, with 14 bases between them. Germline CDR1 and CDR2: MDHEN and SYDVKM. For TCRbeta, the library was prepared with unique molecular identifiers. A single record per CDR3 protein comes from TCRdb applying MiXCR to the PCR reads. The table shows about 200,000 distinct CDR3 sequences, with approximately 7% occurring only once. This clonotype was found a few times. As yet, its antigen is unknown. The receptor was derived from a boy between 2 and 10 years old with acute lymphoblastic leukemia, due to receive a stem cell transplant. The specimen comprised PBMCs, sampled before TCRalphabeta/CD19-depleted stem cell transplant. The chain uses TRBV28 and TRBJ1-2; perhaps TRBD1 as D (5 bases). CDR3 protein: CASSFSQGSYYGYTF. The CDR3 region has the DNA TGTGCCAGCAGTTTTAGTCAGGGATCCTACTATGGCTACACCTTC.